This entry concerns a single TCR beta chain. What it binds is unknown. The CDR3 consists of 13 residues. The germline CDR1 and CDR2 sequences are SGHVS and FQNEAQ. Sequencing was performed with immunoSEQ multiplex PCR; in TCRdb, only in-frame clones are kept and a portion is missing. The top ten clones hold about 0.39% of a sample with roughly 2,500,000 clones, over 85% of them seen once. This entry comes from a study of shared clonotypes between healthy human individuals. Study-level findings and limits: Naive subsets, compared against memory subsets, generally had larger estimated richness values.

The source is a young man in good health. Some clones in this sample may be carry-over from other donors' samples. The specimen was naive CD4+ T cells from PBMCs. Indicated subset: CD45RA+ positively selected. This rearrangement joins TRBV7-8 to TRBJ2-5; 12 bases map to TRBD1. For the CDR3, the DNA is TGTGCTGCCGGGACAGGGGGCGGGGAGACCCAGTACTTC. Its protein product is CAAGTGGGETQYF.